The 19 T cell receptor beta chains listed next were all sequenced from one sample in a study of early T cells in non-severe SARS-CoV-2 infection. One entry per CDR3 protein results from TCRdb running MiXCR on the 5' RACE reads. The table includes 95,000 to 100,000 distinct CDR3 sequences, roughly an eighth detected once. Sample: whole blood. These receptors all come from an adult who was a healthcare worker with PCR-confirmed SARS-CoV-2 infection or an uninfected control (not recorded which).

The chain is built from TRBV20-1 and TRBJ2-2; D gene uncertain. Per the germline V gene, CDR1 is DFQATT and CDR2 is SNEGSKA (reference sequence). The CDR3 covers 15 residues. V was trimmed by 0 bases and J by 1 base, leaving 9 bases between them. CDR3: CSARERKKNTGELFF. DNA for the CDR3: TGCAGTGCTAGAGAGAGAAAAAAGAACACCGGGGAGCTGTTTTTT.

This clonotype was seen many times. The CDR3 region is CASLRGSGNTIYF. The CDR3 nucleotides are TGTGCCAGTCTTCGGGGCTCTGGAAACACCATATATTTT. V gene TRBV2 combines with J gene TRBJ1-3; D not certain. The CDR3 contains 13 residues. V was clipped by 9 bases and J by 0 bases, with 9 bases between them. The germline V gene has CDR1 SNHLY and CDR2 FYNNEI.

V usage is TRBV29-1 and J usage is TRBJ2-7; 8 nucleotides match TRBD2. Germline CDR1 reads SQVTM; CDR2 reads ANQGSEA. After removal of 7 bases from V and 5 bases from J, the junction contained 10 bases not matched to a gene. CDR3 length equals 13 residues. CDR3 DNA sequence: TGCAGCGCCCGGGGGGGTTCAGGGCACGAGCAGTACTTC. Translation gives CSARGGSGHEQYF.

V gene TRBV20-1 combines with J gene TRBJ1-5; 7 positions agree with TRBD1. The CDR3 is 14 residues long. J gave up 2 bases and V 8 bases, and 9 bases lay outside the gene matches. Germline V gene data show CDR1 as DFQATT and CDR2 as SNEGSKA (reference sequence). The CDR3 region is CSTQGVRGNQPQHF. CDR3 coding DNA: TGCAGTACCCAGGGGGTTCGGGGCAATCAGCCCCAGCATTTT.

This clonotype was seen many times. This chain links TRBV4-2 with TRBJ1-4; D remains unclear. CDR1 is LGHNA, CDR2 YNFKEQ, per germline. Trimming stripped 0 bases from V and 10 bases from J, with 12 bases between. CDR3 length: 14 amino acids. CDR3: CASSQDPVVGKLFF. CDR3 in DNA: TGTGCCAGCAGCCAAGATCCGGTCGTGGGAAAACTGTTTTTT.

This clonotype was seen a handful of times. Here the CDR3 reads CASSERTSKREQYF. The CDR3 nucleotides read TGTGCCAGCAGCGAGAGGACTAGTAAGCGCGAGCAGTACTTC. V and J are TRBV7-2 and TRBJ2-7, with 7 bases identical to TRBD2. CDR1 is SGHTA, CDR2 FQGNSA, per germline. Germline trimming cut 5 bases from V and 6 bases from J; bases unmatched to any gene: 10. The CDR3 extends over 14 amino acids.

This clonotype was seen at least ten times. The J gene is TRBJ1-2, the V gene TRBV19; D unresolved. CDR3 length: 13 residues. The germline V and J ends were trimmed by 6 bases and 6 bases, with 14 bases remaining between them. CDR1 is LNHDA and CDR2 is SQIVND in the germline V gene (reference sequence). The CDR3 bases are TGTGCCAGTAGGTCTTCGGGGATGCATGGCTACACCTTC. This translates into CASRSSGMHGYTF.

This clonotype has just a few counts. For the CDR3, the DNA is TGTGCCAGCAGTGAACTCGGCGGACCGACTAGCACAGATACGCAGTATTTT. The encoded protein is CASSELGGPTSTDTQYF. The chain is built from TRBV25-1 and TRBJ2-3; D is undetermined. The V end was cut by 2 bases, the J end by 0 bases, with 15 bases between. CDR1 is MGHDK, CDR2 SYGVNS, per germline. The CDR3 runs 17 residues. Full variable domain (missing parts from reference TRBV25-1 and TRBJ2-3): EADIYQTPRYLVIGTGKKITLECSQTMGHDKMYWYQQDPGMELHLIHYSYGVNSTEKGDLSSESTVSRIRTEHFPLTLESARPSHTSQYLCASSELGGPTSTDTQYFGPGTRLTVL.

This clonotype was found many times. The chain combines TRBV28 with TRBJ2-7; D possibly uses TRBD1 or TRBD2 (7 bases each). This CDR3 comprises 15 residues. V lost 3 bases and J 1 base, leaving 13 bases between the germline ends. CDR1 MDHEN and CDR2 SYDVKM come from the germline V gene. CDR3 sequence: CASSFWQGGSYEQYF. Here the CDR3 DNA reads TGTGCCAGCAGTTTCTGGCAGGGGGGGTCCTACGAGCAGTACTTC.

This clonotype appeared many times. The chain links TRBV20-1 to TRBJ2-1; D may be TRBD1 (7 bases). The CDR3 runs to 15 residues. V lost 1 base to trimming and J lost 8 bases, with 18 bases between them. Germline CDR1 is DFQATT and CDR2 is SNEGSKA (reference sequence). CDR3 nucleotides: TGCAGTGCTAGAGCCTCAGCTCAGGGGGGAGATGAGCAGTTCTTC. Amino acid sequence: CSARASAQGGDEQFF.

Ten or more counts support this clonotype. The rearrangement uses TRBV7-9 and TRBJ2-1, with D perhaps matching TRBD2 (6 bases). Germline V CDR1 and CDR2: SEHNR, FQNEAQ (reference sequence). CDR3 length: 12 residues. Trimming removed 5 bases at V and 8 bases at J, with 10 bases between. The CDR3 sequence: CASSRGWDEQFF. The CDR3 DNA sequence: TGTGCCAGCAGCCGGGGGTGGGATGAGCAGTTCTTC.

This clonotype was detected a few times. The rearrangement uses TRBV6-5 and TRBJ2-7; no reliable D call. The CDR3 spans 12 residues. The germline V gene has CDR1 MNHEY and CDR2 SVGAGI. V was cut by 6 bases and J by 6 bases, with 12 bases left in between. Here the CDR3 reads CASRGYTAEQYF. The CDR3 nucleotides are TGTGCCAGCAGGGGATATACCGCCGAGCAGTACTTC.

The J gene is TRBJ2-7, the V gene TRBV28, with D unclear. The V and J ends lost 8 bases and 7 bases respectively, with 15 bases between them. Germline CDR1 MDHEN, CDR2 SYDVKM. CDR3 length: 12 residues. CDR3 DNA sequence: TGTGCCAGCCTTTTCCGGGCCGGGGAGCAGTACTTC. This encodes CASLFRAGEQYF.

This clonotype was counted only a few times. V is TRBV7-6 and J is TRBJ1-1; 7 nucleotides line up with TRBD1. The CDR3 has 16 amino acids. Germline V gene sequence: CDR1 SGHVS, CDR2 FNYEAQ. Losses at the gene ends were 5 bases for V and 0 bases for J; bases not matched to a gene: 9. The DNA for the CDR3 is TGTGCCAGCAGCCCCTACAGGGGACGGATGAACACTGAAGCTTTCTTT. Translated: CASSPYRGRMNTEAFF.

This clonotype was observed a few times. The V gene is TRBV29-1, the J gene TRBJ1-1; possibly TRBD1 for D (6 bases). V shed 7 bases and J shed 10 bases, with 16 bases lying between them. Germline-derived CDR1 and CDR2 are SQVTM and ANQGSEA. This CDR3 has 11 amino acids. The CDR3 DNA follows: TGCAGCGCGATCGAACAGGGTCGAGCTTTCTTT. Its translation: CSAIEQGRAFF.

The chain joins TRBV7-2 to TRBJ1-1; D is uncertain. Germline V gene data show CDR1 as SGHTA and CDR2 as FQGNSA. V dropped 5 bases and J dropped 10 bases, with 14 bases sitting between them. The CDR3 contains 12 residues. In DNA, the CDR3 is TGTGCCAGCAGCACACGGACCGATGGAGCTTTCTTT. Translation: CASSTRTDGAFF.

This clonotype was counted at least ten times. The germline gene is not matched at one end of the junction; a read error may be the cause. The gene calls are TRBV7-7 and TRBJ2-7, with D possibly matching TRBD2 (5 bases). Germline-derived CDR1 and CDR2 are SSHAT and FNYEAQ (reference sequence). CDR3 size: 14 residues. The CDR3: CASSLALGNYEQYF. The CDR3 DNA reads as TGTGCTAGCAGCTTAGCTCTCGGGAACTACGAGCAGTACTTC.

This clonotype has just a few counts. The chain employs TRBV18 and TRBJ1-6, with D possibly matching TRBD1 (5 bases). This CDR3 contains 13 residues. Trimming left V 3 bases short and J 10 bases short, with 10 bases between. Germline CDR1 is KGHSH and CDR2 is LQKENI. The CDR3 region is CASSPTDSSPLHF. In DNA, the CDR3 is TGTGCCAGCTCACCGACCGACAGCTCACCCCTCCACTTT.

The chain has TRBV20-1 and TRBJ2-1; 7 bases map to TRBD1. The J segment lost 4 bases and the V segment lost 4 bases, leaving 16 bases of the junction unmatched. From germline, CDR1 is DFQATT and CDR2 SNEGSKA (reference sequence). The CDR3 consists of 17 residues. The CDR3 DNA is TGCAGTGCTACTCTATACCAGGGACAGACAGATTACAATGAGCAGTTCTTC. Its translation is CSATLYQGQTDYNEQFF.